The clone carrying this T cell receptor beta chain has only a few counts. The target antigen is unknown. Mismatch with germline at one junction end may stem from a read error. 60 Vbeta and 13 Jbeta primers were used in PCR. Produced via immunoSEQ multiplex PCR; TCRdb's table is partial and in-frame only. The table has about 120,000 clones, over 65% seen once; the top ten hold 4%. The entry originates in a study of cytomegalovirus exposure and HLA in healthy donors. This CDR3 contains 12 residues. Germline loops: CDR1 SEHNR, CDR2 FQNEAQ (reference sequence). General study findings and limits: Later on, analysis showed that most CMV-associated TCR beta chains appeared to be HLA-restricted.

Sequences were obtained from PBMCs. The chain is built from TRBV7-9 and TRBJ2-7; perhaps TRBD2 as D (6 bases). This TCR derives from a man between 40 and 49 years old in good health and CMV-seropositive. As DNA, the CDR3 is TGTTCCAGCATGGGGGGATCCTACGAGCAGTACTTC. Amino acid sequence: CSSMGGSYEQYF.